This T cell receptor (beta chain) was profiled in a study of control samples from healthy donors and cancer patients (dated by TCRdb to the early 2020s). To prepare the library, the immunoSEQ multiplex PCR assay was applied. TCRdb re-hosts the immuneACCESS table, in-frame sequences only. Its copies lack some clones; in the studies checked, an unresolved V gene accounts for under half of them, and the cause for the rest is not known. The table for this sample lists roughly 92,000 clones; around 90% of them were counted only once. The ten biggest clones cover 7.6% of the sample. As concerns this clone: Its antigen is unknown. Base-call qualities are not available, and no considerably larger clone is one nucleotide away.

Spanning cysteine to phenylalanine, the CDR3 consists of 15 amino acids. Of all the DNA, just the CDR3 is kept, 45 bases in frame from base 1. V drops 4 bases and J drops 4 bases, leaving 16 bases in between. The germline V gene specifies KGHDR as CDR1 and SFDVKD as CDR2. Sequencing used blood. The rearranged segments are TRBV24-1 and TRBJ2-7, and the D gene may be TRBD2, 6 bases matching. The receptor's source is a woman aged 55-69 years in good health. The nucleotide sequence reads TGTGCCACCAGTGACCCTCGGGAGAACGATTACGAGCAGTACTTC. Its product reads: CATSDPRENDYEQYF.